These T cell receptor beta chains were read from a single sample in a study of beta chain features in type 1 diabetes. Only in-frame clones appear in the TCRdb table, and some are missing; sequencing was by immunoSEQ multiplex PCR. Among 500,000 to 800,000 clones, roughly 12% were seen once, and the ten largest hold 0.095% to 0.15%. The sample consisted of naive CD4+ T cells from blood. The receptors stem from a man aged 25-45 years with type 1 diabetes. Each CDR3 is given with its conserved first and last residue. D genes are given only for firm matches. Size tells how often a clone was seen (once, few, many) or the class of an expanded clone, and some rows leave it out.

cdr3_nt	cdr3_aa	v_call	j_call	d_call	clone_size
TGCGCCAGCAGCCATGCCCCCCCAGGGACGGGTGGGGATTCACCCCTCCACTTT	CASSHAPPGTGGDSPLHF	TRBV4-1	TRBJ1-6	-	few
TGTGCCAGCAGCTTAATACGTACAGCCTCTGGAAACACCATATATTTT	CASSLIRTASGNTIYF	TRBV7-2	TRBJ1-3	-	few
TGTGCCAGCAGTTTAGAGGTCCTCTATGGCTACACCTTC	CASSLEVLYGYTF	TRBV28	TRBJ1-2	-	-
TGTGCCAGCAGCCACGCGCAGGACCTTCAAGAGACCCAGTACTTC	CASSHAQDLQETQYF	TRBV6-5	TRBJ2-5	-	few
TGTGCCAGCAGCCAGGGGGCTTGGACAGATACGCAGTATTTT	CASSQGAWTDTQYF	TRBV14	TRBJ2-3	-	-
TGTGCCAGCAGCCCCGGGACAGGGGGACGGTGGGATGGCTACACCTTC	CASSPGTGGRWDGYTF	TRBV7-9	TRBJ1-2	TRBD1	-
TGTGCCAGCGGCCGGGGGCATAGCTATGGCTACACCTTC	CASGRGHSYGYTF	TRBV6-6	TRBJ1-2	-	-
TGCGCCAGCAGCTTGGAGCCGAACACTGAAGCTTTCTTT	CASSLEPNTEAFF	TRBV5-1	TRBJ1-1	-	few
TGTGCCAGCAGCCCCGAATTCTCTGGGGCCAACGTCCTGACTTTC	CASSPEFSGANVLTF	TRBV7-9	TRBJ2-6	-	-
TGTGCCAGCAGCTCAGCCTCCGACGGGCGCTACGAGCAGTACTTC	CASSSASDGRYEQYF	TRBV28	TRBJ2-7	-	few
TGTGCCAGCAGTTTGACGGGGGATAGCAATCAGCCCCAGCATTTT	CASSLTGDSNQPQHF	TRBV6-1	TRBJ1-5	-	few
TGTGCTAGTGGTTTCTCCGAGACCCAGTACTTC	CASGFSETQYF	TRBV12-5	TRBJ2-5	-	few
TGTGCTAGTGTTCTTACAGGGACGGCCGATTCACCCCTCCACTTT	CASVLTGTADSPLHF	TRBV12-5	TRBJ1-6	-	-
TGTGCCAGCAGTGAACCCGGACAGAACTATGGCTACACCTTC	CASSEPGQNYGYTF	TRBV25-1	TRBJ1-2	-	-
TGTGCCAGCAGTGGACAGGGGCGAGGAGAGACCCAGTACTTC	CASSGQGRGETQYF	TRBV2	TRBJ2-5	TRBD1	few
TGTGCCAGCAGCGTACAGAACAATCAGCCCCAGCATTTT	CASSVQNNQPQHF	TRBV7-2	TRBJ1-5	-	-
TGTGCCAGCAGCTCCCCAGCAAGGGATCAATACGAGCAGTACTTC	CASSSPARDQYEQYF	TRBV7-2	TRBJ2-7	-	few
TGTGCCAGCGTCTTCCTCTCTGGGGCCAACGTCCTGACTTTC	CASVFLSGANVLTF	TRBV6-1	TRBJ2-6	-	few
TGTGCCAGCAGCGACGACCGCGGGGGTTACGAGCAGTACTTC	CASSDDRGGYEQYF	TRBV11-2	TRBJ2-7	TRBD2	many
TGTGCCAGCAGCTGGGCGGACAGGGGAGAAGGCTACACCTTC	CASSWADRGEGYTF	TRBV7-9	TRBJ1-2	TRBD1	few
TGCAGCGTTGAGGCAGGACAAACCTACGAGCAGTACTTC	CSVEAGQTYEQYF	TRBV29-1	TRBJ2-7	-	-
TGCAGCGTTGAAGATGCAGGGGACGATGAAAAACTGTTTTTT	CSVEDAGDDEKLFF	TRBV29-1	TRBJ1-4	-	-
TGTGCCAGCACCCTTAACGGGCACACTGAAGCTTTCTTT	CASTLNGHTEAFF	TRBV6-1	TRBJ1-1	-	few
TGCGCCAGCAGCCAATTGCGGGGGGCAGATACGCAGTATTTT	CASSQLRGADTQYF	TRBV4-3	TRBJ2-3	TRBD2	few
TGTGCCAGCAGCGTAGGGAATAGCGGTTACAATGAGCAGTTCTTC	CASSVGNSGYNEQFF	TRBV9	TRBJ2-1	-	-
TGTGCCAGCAGTGACCGGCGGGGACAATACACAGATACGCAGTATTTT	CASSDRRGQYTDTQYF	TRBV6-1	TRBJ2-3	-	-
TGCGCCAGCAGCTTGGTGGACGGCACGTCGGACCAGTACTTC	CASSLVDGTSDQYF	TRBV5-1	TRBJ2-5	-	-
TGTGCCATCAGTGGACAGGGGTTCTATGGCTACACCTTC	CAISGQGFYGYTF	TRBV10-3	TRBJ1-2	TRBD1	-
TGTGCCAGCAGCTTAGACAGCCTTCGGTACAATGAGCAGTTCTTC	CASSLDSLRYNEQFF	TRBV7-2	TRBJ2-1	-	-
TGCAGCCCCCTTCGCAGCTATGGCTACACCTTC	CSPLRSYGYTF	TRBV20-1	TRBJ1-2	-	few
TGTGCCAGCAGCTTAGGCAGTGCCTTTAGGGCCAACGTCCTGACTTTC	CASSLGSAFRANVLTF	TRBV7-9	TRBJ2-6	-	-
TGCGCCAGCAGCTCACAGGACCAACAGTACTTC	CASSSQDQQYF	TRBV5-1	TRBJ2-5	-	-
TGTGCCAGCAGCCAAGAGGGGCAGACCTATGGCTACACCTTC	CASSQEGQTYGYTF	TRBV4-2	TRBJ1-2	-	few
TGTGCCAGCAGCGTAGGGTCAAGGCAAGAGACCCAGTACTTC	CASSVGSRQETQYF	TRBV9	TRBJ2-5	-	few
TGTGCCAGCAGTGGGATAGCGGGGGCCGAGCAGTTCTTC	CASSGIAGAEQFF	TRBV6-4	TRBJ2-1	TRBD2	few
TGTGCCTGGAGCCGTAGCTATGGCTACACCTTC	CAWSRSYGYTF	TRBV30	TRBJ1-2	-	few
TGTGCCAGCAGCGTGGGGATGAGCTCCTCCTACAATGAGCAGTTCTTC	CASSVGMSSSYNEQFF	TRBV9	TRBJ2-1	-	-
TGTGCCAGCAGCCTTAGAGGTGGGGCAGCCTATGGCTACACCTTC	CASSLRGGAAYGYTF	TRBV7-8	TRBJ1-2	-	few
TGCAGTGCTAGTGGAAACACCATATATTTT	CSASGNTIYF	TRBV20-1	TRBJ1-3	-	-
TGTGCCAGCAGTCCCCTCGGACGGGATAAACACTATGGCTACACCTTC	CASSPLGRDKHYGYTF	TRBV28	TRBJ1-2	-	few
TGTGCCAGCAGCCAATGGCCAGATACGCAGTATTTT	CASSQWPDTQYF	TRBV14	TRBJ2-3	-	few
TGTGCCAGCAGTGAAGACGGACCAGCATATGGCTACACCTTC	CASSEDGPAYGYTF	TRBV2	TRBJ1-2	-	few
TGTGCCAGCAGACCTCAGAGCTACACCGGGGAGCTGTTTTTT	CASRPQSYTGELFF	TRBV14	TRBJ2-2	-	-
TGTGCCAGCAGTAACCGGGACGGAACCTACGAGCAGTACTTC	CASSNRDGTYEQYF	TRBV6-6	TRBJ2-7	-	few
TGCGCCAGCAGCTTGCAACGGGAGACCCAGTACTTC	CASSLQRETQYF	TRBV5-1	TRBJ2-5	-	few
TGTGCCAGCAGCTCCCTTCGGGGTCCAACCGCCGGGGAGCTGTTTTTT	CASSSLRGPTAGELFF	TRBV11-2	TRBJ2-2	-	-
TGTGCCATCAGTGTAGGCAGGACAGACGGCGGGGAGCTGTTTTTT	CAISVGRTDGGELFF	TRBV10-3	TRBJ2-2	-	few
TGCGCCAGCAGCCAAGAACGGGGGCGAAACTATGGCTACACCTTC	CASSQERGRNYGYTF	TRBV4-3	TRBJ1-2	-	few
TGTGCCAGCAGCTCAACCCCGACTAGCGGGGGTTACAATGAGCAGTTCTTC	CASSSTPTSGGYNEQFF	TRBV11-3	TRBJ2-1	TRBD2	-
TGTGCCAGCAGTGAAGTCACCGGGGGCGGTGGCTATGGCTACACCTTC	CASSEVTGGGGYGYTF	TRBV6-1	TRBJ1-2	-	few
TGCGCCAGCAGCTTGACAGGCCCTGCAACTAATGAAAAACTGTTTTTT	CASSLTGPATNEKLFF	TRBV5-1	TRBJ1-4	-	few
TGTGCCACCAGGAGGGGGGACACTGAAGCTTTCTTT	CATRRGDTEAFF	TRBV15	TRBJ1-1	-	few
TGTGCCAGCAGTAGGGCTGACAGGGATGGCTACACCTTC	CASSRADRDGYTF	TRBV28	TRBJ1-2	TRBD1	few
TGTGCCATCAGTGGGGAACGTACAGATACGCAGTATTTT	CAISGERTDTQYF	TRBV10-3	TRBJ2-3	-	few
TGTGCCAGCAGCCTCGGGAGTGCGGGGCAGCCCCAGCATTTT	CASSLGSAGQPQHF	TRBV5-6	TRBJ1-5	-	-